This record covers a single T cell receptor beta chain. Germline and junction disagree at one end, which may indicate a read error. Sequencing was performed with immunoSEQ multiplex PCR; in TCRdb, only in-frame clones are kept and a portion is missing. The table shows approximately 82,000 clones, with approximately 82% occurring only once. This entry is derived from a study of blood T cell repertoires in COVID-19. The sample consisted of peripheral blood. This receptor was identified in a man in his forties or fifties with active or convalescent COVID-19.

The CDR3 is CASTLDRATYEQYF. The CDR3 DNA reads as TGTGCCAGCACCTTAGACAGGGCGACCTACGAGCAGTACTTC. V and J are TRBV7-2 and TRBJ2-7; 7 positions match TRBD1. This CDR3 region has 14 residues. The germline gives CDR1 SGHTA, CDR2 FQGNSA.